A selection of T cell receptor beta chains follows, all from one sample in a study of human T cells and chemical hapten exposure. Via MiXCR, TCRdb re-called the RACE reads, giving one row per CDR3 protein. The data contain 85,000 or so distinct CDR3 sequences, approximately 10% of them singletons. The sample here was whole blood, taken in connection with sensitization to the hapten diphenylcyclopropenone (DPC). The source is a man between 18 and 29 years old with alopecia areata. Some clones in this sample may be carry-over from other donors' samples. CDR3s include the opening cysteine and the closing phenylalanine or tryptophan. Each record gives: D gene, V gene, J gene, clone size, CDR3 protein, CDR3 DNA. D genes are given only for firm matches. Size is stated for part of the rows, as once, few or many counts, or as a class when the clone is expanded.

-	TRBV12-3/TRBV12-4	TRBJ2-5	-	CASSFPGPQETQYF	TGTGCCAGCAGTTTCCCAGGCCCCCAAGAGACCCAGTACTTC
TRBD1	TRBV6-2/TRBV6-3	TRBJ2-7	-	CASRGTGVNEQYF	TGTGCCAGCAGAGGGACAGGGGTTAACGAGCAGTACTTC
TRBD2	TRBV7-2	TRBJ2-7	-	CASSLTGGAEGAYEQYF	TGTGCCAGCAGCTTAACGGGAGGGGCAGAGGGGGCCTACGAGCAGTACTTC
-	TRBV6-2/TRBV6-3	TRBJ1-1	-	CASSYPATTEAFF	TGTGCCAGCAGTTACCCCGCCACCACTGAAGCTTTCTTT
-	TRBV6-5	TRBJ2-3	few	CASSRQSDTQYF	TGTGCCAGCAGTCGACAGTCAGATACGCAGTATTTT
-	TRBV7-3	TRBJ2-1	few	CASSPPEDYKQFF	TGTGCCAGCAGCCCCCCTGAAGATTATAAGCAGTTCTTC
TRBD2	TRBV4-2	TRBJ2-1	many	CASSQDRASGGDEQFF	TGTGCCAGCAGCCAAGATCGGGCTAGCGGGGGTGATGAGCAGTTCTTC
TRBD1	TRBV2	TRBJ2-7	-	CATQGQGPHEQYF	TGTGCCACCCAGGGACAGGGACCCCACGAGCAGTACTTC
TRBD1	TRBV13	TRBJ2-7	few	CASSTHGTVPEQYF	TGTGCCAGCAGCACCCACGGGACAGTGCCCGAGCAGTACTTC
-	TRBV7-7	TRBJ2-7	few	CASSATDYEQYF	TGTGCCAGCAGCGCCACAGACTACGAGCAGTACTTC
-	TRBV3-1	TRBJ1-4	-	CASSQGGIRDWFF	TGTGCCAGCAGCCAAGGTGGGATTAGGGATTGGTTTTTT
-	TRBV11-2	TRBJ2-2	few	CASRYRVLVTGELFF	TGTGCCAGCAGGTACAGGGTCCTAGTCACCGGGGAGCTGTTTTTT
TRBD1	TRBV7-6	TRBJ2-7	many	CASSPRTGVLYEQYF	TGTGCCAGCAGCCCCCGGACAGGGGTACTCTACGAGCAGTACTTC
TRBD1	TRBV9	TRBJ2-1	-	CASSVAPGTGVYNEQFF	TGTGCCAGCAGCGTAGCTCCCGGGACAGGGGTGTACAATGAGCAGTTCTTC
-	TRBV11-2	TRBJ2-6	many	CASSPTSTGYSGANVLTF	TGTGCCAGCAGCCCGACTTCTACAGGGTATTCTGGGGCCAACGTCCTGACTTTC
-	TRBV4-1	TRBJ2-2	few	CASSQWLNTGELFF	TGCGCCAGCAGCCAGTGGCTTAACACCGGGGAGCTGTTTTTT
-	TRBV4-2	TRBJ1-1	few	CASSQEEGGYTEAFF	TGTGCCAGCAGCCAAGAAGAAGGAGGATACACTGAAGCTTTCTTT
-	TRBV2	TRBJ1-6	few	CASSVTDLSPLHF	TGTGCCAGCAGTGTGACAGATTTATCACCCCTCCACTTT
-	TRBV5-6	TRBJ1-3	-	CASSPLGVNTIYF	TGTGCCAGCAGCCCGCTTGGGGTGAACACCATATATTTT
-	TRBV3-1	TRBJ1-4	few	CASSQERDEKLFF	TGTGCCAGCAGCCAAGAGAGGGATGAAAAACTGTTTTTT
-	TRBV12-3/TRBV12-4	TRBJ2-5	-	CASSLRGEETQYF	TGTGCCAGCAGTCTCAGGGGCGAAGAGACCCAGTACTTC
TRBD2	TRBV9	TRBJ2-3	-	CASSEGVGSASGITDTQYF	TGTGCCAGCAGCGAAGGAGTAGGCTCGGCTAGCGGGATCACAGATACGCAGTATTTT
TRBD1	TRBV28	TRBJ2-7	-	CASSSYDRVAGF	TGTGCCAGCAGCTCCTACGACAGGGTGGCGGGCTTC
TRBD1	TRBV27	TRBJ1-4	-	CASSSTQGAGEKLFF	TGTGCCAGCAGTTCGACACAGGGGGCCGGCGAAAAACTGTTTTTT
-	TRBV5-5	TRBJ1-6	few	CASSLGPVTYNSPLHF	TGTGCCAGCAGCTTGGGGCCGGTGACCTATAATTCACCCCTCCACTTT
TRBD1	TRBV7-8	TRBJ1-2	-	CASSLRDSPIVYGYTF	TGTGCCAGCAGCCTACGGGACAGTCCCATTGTCTATGGCTACACCTTC
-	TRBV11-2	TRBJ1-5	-	CASSAGTALSNQPQHF	TGTGCCAGCAGCGCGGGCACGGCTTTAAGCAATCAGCCCCAGCATTTT
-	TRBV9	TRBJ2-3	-	CASSVGPGSTDTQYF	TGTGCCAGCAGCGTAGGGCCGGGGAGCACAGATACGCAGTATTTT
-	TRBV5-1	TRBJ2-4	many	CASSRDTLAKNIQYF	TGCGCCAGCAGCCGGGACACCTTAGCCAAAAACATTCAGTACTTC
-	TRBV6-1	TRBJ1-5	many	CASSGSGGSYSNQPQHF	TGTGCCAGCAGCGGTAGCGGGGGGTCCTATAGCAATCAGCCCCAGCATTTT
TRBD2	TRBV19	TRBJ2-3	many	CASRDGLGRTDTQYF	TGTGCCAGTAGAGACGGACTAGGACGCACAGATACGCAGTATTTT
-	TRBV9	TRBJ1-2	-	CASSGHGNYGYTF	TGTGCCAGCAGCGGGCACGGGAACTATGGCTACACCTTC
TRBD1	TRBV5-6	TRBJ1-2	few	CASTIDRAANYGYTF	TGTGCCAGCACCATCGACAGGGCGGCTAACTATGGCTACACCTTC
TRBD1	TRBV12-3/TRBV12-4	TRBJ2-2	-	CASSTGQGYTGELFF	TGTGCCAGCAGCACGGGACAGGGTTACACCGGGGAGCTGTTTTTT
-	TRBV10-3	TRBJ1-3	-	CAISAQGHSGNTIYF	TGTGCCATCAGTGCTCAGGGCCACTCCGGAAACACCATATATTTT
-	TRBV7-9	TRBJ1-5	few	CASSPEDGYQPQHF	TGTGCCAGCAGCCCTGAGGACGGTTATCAGCCCCAGCATTTT
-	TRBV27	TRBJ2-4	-	CASSRSQILAKNIQYF	TGTGCCAGCAGTCGCAGCCAGATTTTAGCCAAAAACATTCAGTACTTC
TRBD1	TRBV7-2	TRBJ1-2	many	CASSWDREGYGYTF	TGTGCCAGCAGTTGGGACAGGGAGGGCTATGGCTACACCTTC
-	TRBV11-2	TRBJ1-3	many	CASRNLRRGSGNTIYF	TGTGCCAGCAGAAACCTACGAAGGGGATCTGGAAACACCATATATTTT
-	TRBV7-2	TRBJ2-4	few	CASKLAGAKNIQYF	TGTGCCAGTAAGCTTGCGGGGGCGAAAAACATTCAGTACTTC
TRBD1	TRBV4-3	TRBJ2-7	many	CASSRYWDRGSYEQYF	TGCGCCAGCAGCCGATATTGGGACAGGGGTTCCTACGAGCAGTACTTC
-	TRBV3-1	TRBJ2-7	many	CASSTPVTYEQYF	TGTGCCAGCAGTACTCCCGTGACCTACGAGCAGTACTTC